This T cell receptor (beta chain) derives from a study of beta chain features in type 1 diabetes. Findings and limits, study-wide: For Type 1 diabetes patients, all four CD4+ subsets carried TCRB CDR3s that were moderately but significantly shorter. Compared with healthy donors, patients appeared to share more similar naive, central memory and regulatory TCRB repertoires.

There was one heparinised blood draw per donor, averaging approximately 120 mL. The whole isolated RNA underwent reverse transcription, so sequencing captured expressed TCRB transcripts. Method: immunoSEQ multiplex PCR; TCRdb's copy keeps in-frame clones and lacks some. The sample records around 650,000 clones, under 15% being singletons. Comments on this clone: No antigen is known for it.

Sequencing used naive CD4+ T cells from blood. The origin of this receptor is a man aged 25 to 40 with type 1 diabetes.

DNA for the CDR3: TGCAGCGTTGAGGGGACACTAAGCTCTGGAAACACCATATATTTT. Amino acid sequence: CSVEGTLSSGNTIYF. The V and J genes are TRBV29-1 and TRBJ1-3; weak D call: TRBD1 (6 bases). The germline V gene has CDR1 SQVTM and CDR2 ANQGSEA. V dropped 3 bases and J dropped 0 bases, with 12 bases sitting between them. The CDR3 extends over 15 amino acids.